Only a few counts were recorded for the clone carrying this T cell receptor (beta chain). The record originates from a study of T cell changes during pregnancy in multiple sclerosis. Germline CDR1 is MNHNS and CDR2 is SASEGT. With V trimmed by 5 bases and J by 4 bases, 5 bases remained unmatched. This CDR3 comprises 15 residues. Method: immunoSEQ multiplex PCR; TCRdb's copy keeps in-frame clones and lacks some. The sample has 80,000 to 100,000 clones; around 92% are singletons. The sample in question was peripheral blood, obtained in the first trimester of pregnancy. This TCR derives from a female donor with multiple sclerosis, enrolled in a pregnancy study. This rearrangement joins TRBV6-1 to TRBJ1-5; TRBD1 agrees at 10 bases. CDR3 coding DNA: TGTGCCAGCAGTTGGACAGGGGGGGTGAATCAGCCCCAGCATTTT. This encodes CASSWTGGVNQPQHF.